Each of the 27 T cell receptor beta chains below was sequenced from the same sample in a study of regulatory T cells in long-lasting Graves disease. The time point here: persistent/refractory GD, antithyroid drugs over 5 years with positive TRAb. Making the TCR library involved RNA that had been extracted from PBMCs. CDR3 regions were amplified by Arm-PCR using iRepertoire HTBI primers to build TCR beta libraries. Each CDR3 protein gets one entry after TCRdb re-called the multiplex PCR reads with MiXCR. This table has around 510,000 distinct CDR3 sequences, less than 25% appearing once. The sequencing used peripheral blood mononuclear cells (PBMCs), collected when the disease was refractory, from a patient treated with antithyroid drugs. The receptors shown here come from a female donor with Graves disease.

Regarding this clonotype: The conserved final phenylalanine or tryptophan is absent from the CDR3, which likely points to a read error. The chain joins TRBV12-3 or TRBV12-4 to TRBJ2-5, with 7 positions matching TRBD2. The junction had 2 bases not matched to a gene; V was cut back by 3 bases and J by 4 bases. CDR3 length: 13 residues. As DNA, the CDR3 is TGTGCCAGCAGTTTGATAGCGGGAGAGACCCAGTACCTC. This sequence encodes CASSLIAGETQYL.

The gene calls are TRBV5-1 and TRBJ1-3; D is perhaps TRBD1 (6 bases). V lost 4 bases and J 4 bases, leaving 15 bases between the germline ends. Germline values: CDR1 SGHRS, CDR2 YFSETQ. The CDR3 consists of 15 residues. This CDR3 is CASSASGAGGNTIYF. The CDR3 coding sequence is TGCGCCAGCAGCGCTTCAGGGGCGGGCGGAAACACCATATATTTT.

This clonotype was found a few times. V is TRBV9 and J is TRBJ2-5, with D maybe TRBD1 (6 bases). The CDR3 contains 13 residues. Trimming cost V 2 bases and J 2 bases, with 7 bases left between them. From germline, CDR1 is SGDLS and CDR2 YYNGEE. CDR3 residues: CASSVGQQETQYF. CDR3 sequence (DNA): TGTGCCAGCAGCGTTGGACAGCAAGAGACCCAGTACTTC.

This clonotype was counted between two and nine times. The chain uses TRBV19 and TRBJ2-7, with unresolved D. Germline V gives CDR1 LNHDA, CDR2 SQIVND (reference sequence). V lost 4 bases to trimming and J lost 0 bases, with 13 bases between them. CDR3 length equals 15 residues. CDR3 protein: CASSNHPTLSYEQYF. In DNA form, the CDR3 reads TGTGCCAGTAGTAACCACCCTACTCTCTCCTACGAGCAGTACTTC.

The V call is TRBV28, the J call TRBJ1-1; D unresolved. CDR1 and CDR2 from the germline V gene are MDHEN and SYDVKM. The CDR3 runs to 14 residues. V was clipped by 2 bases and J by 4 bases, with 11 bases between them. CDR3 amino acids: CASSLTGPGTEAFF. The CDR3 region has the DNA TGTGCCAGCAGTTTAACCGGGCCAGGCACTGAAGCTTTCTTT. The full variable domain, its missing parts supplied by reference TRBV28 and TRBJ1-1, is DVKVTQSSRYLVKRTGEKVFLECVQDMDHENMFWYRQDPGLGLRLIYFSYDVKMKEKGDIPEGYSVSREKKERFSLILESASTNQTSMYLCASSLTGPGTEAFFGQGTRLTVV.

In its sample, this clonotype was seen many times. V usage is TRBV7-3 and J usage is TRBJ2-7; D is perhaps TRBD1 (6 bases). The CDR3 contains 13 residues. Trimming cost V 2 bases and J 5 bases, with 10 bases left between them. In germline, CDR1 is SGHTA, CDR2 FQGTGA. CDR3 residues: CASSLAGGNEQYF. The CDR3 DNA follows: TGTGCCAGCAGCTTAGCTGGGGGCAACGAGCAGTACTTC. Based on the CDR3 plus reference TRBV7-3 and TRBJ2-7, the full variable domain is GAGVSQTPSNKVTEKGKYVELRCDPISGHTALYWYRQSLGQGPEFLIYFQGTGAADDSGLPNDRFFAVRPEGSVSTLKIQRTERGDSAVYLCASSLAGGNEQYFGPGTRLTVT.

In this sample, this clonotype turned up many times. The CDR3 DNA follows: TGTGCCAGCAGCTTTGGGCAGGGGGCCGACGAGCAGTACTTC. Translated: CASSFGQGADEQYF. The gene calls are TRBV7-3 and TRBJ2-7; 8 nucleotides match TRBD1. The CDR3 is 14 residues long. The germline CDR1 and CDR2 sequences are SGHTA and FQGTGA. J lost 5 bases, V lost 3 bases, and 6 bases had no gene match.

This clonotype was picked up a small number of times. The chain employs TRBV10-3 and TRBJ1-1, with no clear D. In germline, CDR1 is ENHRY, CDR2 SYGVKD. This CDR3 has 15 residues. Trimming left V 4 bases short and J 2 bases short, with 14 bases between. CDR3 sequence reads: CAISGADGVNTEAFF. The CDR3 DNA reads TGTGCCATCAGTGGGGCGGACGGAGTTAACACTGAAGCTTTCTTT.

V is TRBV29-1 and J is TRBJ2-5; unclear D gene. The ends were cut back, 2 bases at V and 3 bases at J, with 13 bases in the middle. The CDR3 runs to 14 residues. Per the germline V gene, CDR1 is SQVTM and CDR2 is ANQGSEA. The CDR3 nucleotides are TGCAGCGTTGAACCCTGGACGGAAGAAGAGACCCAGTACTTC. Its protein product is CSVEPWTEEETQYF.

This clonotype occurred many times. The V gene is TRBV6-1, the J gene TRBJ1-2; maybe TRBD1 (6 bases). The CDR3 spans 12 residues. Germline-derived CDR1 and CDR2 are MNHNS and SASEGT. V was trimmed by 8 bases and J by 4 bases, leaving 11 bases between them. The CDR3 region is CASGDRSYGYTF. CDR3 DNA: TGTGCCAGCGGCGACAGGTCCTATGGCTACACCTTC.

V is TRBV7-9 and J is TRBJ2-7; 8 nucleotides agree with TRBD2. Germline CDR1 reads SEHNR; CDR2 reads FQNEAQ (reference sequence). This CDR3 is built from 16 residues. With 4 bases clipped from V and 1 base from J, the junction kept 9 bases outside the gene matches. The CDR3: CASSSVSGTFSYEQYF. CDR3 sequence (DNA): TGTGCCAGCAGCTCGGTTAGCGGGACCTTTTCCTACGAGCAGTACTTC.

There are many counts of this clonotype. The V gene is TRBV6-1, the J gene TRBJ2-5, with D maybe TRBD1 (6 bases). V lost 6 bases and J lost 7, with 18 bases in between. Germline V gives CDR1 MNHNS, CDR2 SASEGT. The CDR3 loop spans 14 amino acids. CDR3 sequence (DNA): TGTGCCAGCAGACCCAAGGGGGTCACGGTGACCCAGTACTTC. Protein product: CASRPKGVTVTQYF.

The sample holds many counts of this clonotype. The chain combines TRBV6-9 with TRBJ2-7; 11 bases agree with TRBD1. The CDR3 sequence is 16 residues long. Germline V gives CDR1 MNHGY, CDR2 SVAAGI. The V segment lost 3 bases and the J segment 0 bases; nucleotides outside the gene matches: 4. The CDR3 loop reads CASSYGTGGPSYEQYF. The CDR3 nucleotides read TGTGCCAGCAGTTACGGGACAGGGGGACCCTCCTACGAGCAGTACTTC.

Concerning this clonotype itself: A much larger clone differs from this one at a single base, so this may be a read error. The CDR3 bases are TGTGCCAGCAGTGGAAGAGAGTGGGACTACGAGCAGTACTTC. Translation gives CASSGREWDYEQYF. V usage is TRBV6-1 and J usage is TRBJ2-7, with D unresolved. The CDR3 loop spans 14 amino acids. Germline CDR1 reads MNHNS; CDR2 reads SASEGT. The V end was cut by 4 bases, the J end by 3 bases, with 13 bases between.

CDR3 in DNA: TGTGCCAGCAGCCCCCACGCGGGCAAGAGCTCTGGGGCCAACGTCCTGACTTTC. This sequence encodes CASSPHAGKSSGANVLTF. The chain links TRBV7-2 to TRBJ2-6; D may be TRBD2 (5 bases). This CDR3 is built from 18 residues. V shed 5 bases and J shed 0 bases, with 17 bases lying between them. Germline V gene lookup returns CDR1 SGHTA and CDR2 FQGNSA.

This clonotype has a count of ten or more. The V call is TRBV24-1, the J call TRBJ1-2; 11 nucleotides agree with TRBD1. Germline V gives CDR1 KGHDR, CDR2 SFDVKD. CDR3 length equals 16 residues. Trimming cost V 0 bases and J 6 bases; bases outside gene matches: 5. Here the CDR3 reads CATSDLPGQGVHGYTF. In DNA form, the CDR3 reads TGTGCCACCAGTGATTTGCCGGGACAGGGGGTTCATGGCTACACCTTC.

The chain is built from TRBV5-1 and TRBJ2-7; 16 nucleotides match TRBD2. The length of the CDR3 is 19 residues. Germline V gene lookup returns CDR1 SGHRS and CDR2 YFSETQ. Trimming cost V 4 bases and J 5 bases; bases outside gene matches: 15. Here the CDR3 reads CASSRDSGLAGGVKDEQYF. CDR3 DNA sequence: TGCGCCAGCAGCCGCGACTCGGGACTAGCGGGAGGGGTTAAAGACGAGCAGTACTTC.

This clonotype was seen a few times. The gene calls are TRBV12-3 or TRBV12-4 and TRBJ2-1, with 10 positions matching TRBD2. The J segment lost 5 bases and the V segment lost 7 bases, leaving 8 bases of the junction unmatched. The CDR3 is 15 amino acids. CDR3 DNA sequence: TGTGCCAGCACCGATAGCGGGAGGTTTGACAATGAGCAGTTCTTC. Residues: CASTDSGRFDNEQFF.

The chain combines TRBV6-9 with TRBJ2-1; D unclear. CDR3 size: 13 residues. Germline CDR1 and CDR2: MNHGY and SVAAGI. Trimming stripped 4 bases from V and 5 bases from J, with 9 bases between. The chain's CDR3 is CASSFGPNNEQFF. In nucleotides, the CDR3 is TGTGCCAGCAGTTTCGGGCCAAACAATGAGCAGTTCTTC.

This clonotype was counted at least ten times. V usage is TRBV6-1 and J usage is TRBJ2-6; TRBD2 matches 16 bases. V shed 3 bases, J shed 0 bases, and the junction held 2 bases outside the gene matches. Germline values: CDR1 MNHNS, CDR2 SASEGT. The CDR3 contains 19 residues. The CDR3 region has the DNA TGTGCCAGCAGTGAGGGACTAGCGGGAGGGCCCTCTGGGGCCAACGTCCTGACTTTC. The encoded protein is CASSEGLAGGPSGANVLTF.

The rearrangement joins TRBV15 to TRBJ2-4; a weak D match, TRBD2 (6 bases). Deletions cut 3 bases from V and 0 bases from J, with 9 bases between. This CDR3 is 15 amino acids long. Germline-derived CDR1 and CDR2 are LNHNV and YYDKDF (reference sequence). This CDR3 is CATSRGGLAKNIQYF. In DNA form, the CDR3 reads TGTGCCACCAGCAGGGGGGGACTAGCCAAAAACATTCAGTACTTC.

This clonotype was seen many times. The rearrangement links TRBV28 to TRBJ1-6; D possibly corresponds to TRBD1 (6 bases). The germline V and J ends were trimmed by 6 bases and 4 bases, with 16 bases remaining between them. Germline loops: CDR1 MDHEN, CDR2 SYDVKM. The CDR3 extends over 16 amino acids. The chain's CDR3 is CASSRTASLYNSPLHF. The CDR3 DNA is TGTGCCAGCAGCCGGACAGCAAGCCTTTATAATTCACCCCTCCACTTT.

A few counts support this clonotype. The V gene is TRBV10-3, the J gene TRBJ1-4, with D perhaps TRBD1 (5 bases). The germline V gene encodes CDR1 ENHRY and CDR2 SYGVKD. The CDR3 covers 16 residues. The germline V and J ends were trimmed by 0 bases and 2 bases, with 10 bases remaining between them. The CDR3, as DNA: TGTGCCATCAGTGAGTCCAGGGCACGCACTAATGAAAAACTGTTTTTT. Translating gives CAISESRARTNEKLFF.

This clonotype was observed many times. This chain joins TRBV27 and TRBJ1-2; a weak D match, TRBD1 (6 bases). The CDR3 sequence is 15 residues long. From germline, CDR1 is MNHEY and CDR2 SMNVEV (reference sequence). Trimming stripped 1 base from V and 4 bases from J, with 13 bases between. CDR3 sequence (DNA): TGTGCCAGCAGTTTATTAACGGGGGCGGTCTATGGCTACACCTTC. As protein: CASSLLTGAVYGYTF.

This chain joins TRBV18 and TRBJ2-7; 7 nucleotides agree with TRBD2. V trimming: 5 bases; J trimming: 0 bases; junction bases outside the gene matches: 4. The CDR3 is 14 residues long. Germline lookup yields CDR1 KGHSH and CDR2 LQKENI. The CDR3 nucleotides are TGTGCCAGCTCATCACTAGCGAGCTCCTACGAGCAGTACTTC. It codes for CASSSLASSYEQYF.

The chain has TRBV27 and TRBJ2-3; 9 bases map to TRBD2. The CDR3 is 14 residues long. The germline V gene has CDR1 MNHEY and CDR2 SMNVEV (reference sequence). Trimming cost V 5 bases and J 8 bases; bases outside gene matches: 8. CDR3 nucleotide sequence: TGTGCCAGCAGTCCGGGACTAGCACAGGGTACGCAGTATTTT. Amino acids: CASSPGLAQGTQYF.

This clonotype was seen many times. The chain couples TRBV7-3 to TRBJ2-2; 9 nucleotides line up with TRBD1. The V and J ends lost 5 bases and 0 bases, in that order; junction bases with no gene match: 13. The CDR3 has 19 residues. Germline values: CDR1 SGHTA, CDR2 FQGTGA. CDR3 sequence: CASSQGQGTPDSNTGELFF. The CDR3 DNA reads as TGTGCCAGCAGCCAGGGACAGGGTACTCCAGATTCGAACACCGGGGAGCTGTTTTTT.